A selection of T cell receptor beta chains follows, all from one sample in a study of T-cell memory formation after mild COVID-19. TCRdb fed the 5' RACE reads into MiXCR, producing one record per CDR3 protein. The table has some 130,000 distinct CDR3 sequences, around 15% seen once; the top ten hold approximately 5.2%. Sequenced sample: PBMCs or a T cell subset sorted from them (not recorded which). These receptors all come from a young man who had mild COVID-19 (a few samples of this study predate the infection). Cell type and time point are not known. The CDR3 runs from the conserved cysteine through the conserved F or W. Fields, in order: J gene, V gene, clone size, D gene, CDR3 DNA, CDR3 protein. The D gene is left open where the match is weak. Not all rows give a size; the values are once, few, many and, for expanded clones, a class.

TRBJ1-3	TRBV5-1	once	.	TGCGCCAGCAGCCCCGGGACGGCCGGAAACACCATATATTTT	CASSPGTAGNTIYF
TRBJ2-7	TRBV9	.	.	TGTGCCAGCAGCGCGGGAGCGGGACAGGTTCACGAGCAGTACTTC	CASSAGAGQVHEQYF
TRBJ2-1	TRBV18	.	.	TGTGCCAGCTCACCGGGACCCAGGGAGCAGTTCTTC	CASSPGPREQFF
TRBJ2-5	TRBV24-1	.	TRBD1	TGTGCCACCAGTGATGTCCGGGACAGGGGGATAGAGACCCAGTACTTC	CATSDVRDRGIETQYF
TRBJ2-6	TRBV6-5	.	TRBD1	TGTGCCAGCAGTTCAACAGGGGTCCCCTCTGGGGCCAACGTCCTGACTTTC	CASSSTGVPSGANVLTF
TRBJ1-2	TRBV9	.	.	TGTGCCAGCAGAAAGGGGGGGATCGGCTATGGCTACACCTTC	CASRKGGIGYGYTF
TRBJ1-5	TRBV15	many	TRBD1	TGTGCCACCAGCAGGACAGGGCCCGGGAGCAATCAGCCCCAGCATTTT	CATSRTGPGSNQPQHF
TRBJ1-1	TRBV6-6	many	.	TGTGCCAGCACCATTGACCCTTCCCTCCCTGAAGCTTTCTTT	CASTIDPSLPEAFF
TRBJ1-4	TRBV6-5	few	.	TGTGCCAGCAGTTCCGAGAGCGGTGAAAAACTGTTTTTT	CASSSESGEKLFF
TRBJ2-5	TRBV7-2	few	TRBD2	TGTGCCAGCGGTGAAGCGGGGGGCAGGGAGACCCAGTACTTC	CASGEAGGRETQYF
TRBJ1-2	TRBV7-2	few	.	TGTGCCAGCAGCTTAGACCGAACATCCGTCTATGGCTACACCTTC	CASSLDRTSVYGYTF
TRBJ2-3	TRBV20-1	few	.	TGCAGTGCTAGGTCCGCCACAGATACGCAGTATTTT	CSARSATDTQYF
TRBJ2-7	TRBV30	.	.	TGTGCCGGAGGGAAGGGCCTTTACGAGCAGTACTTC	CAGGKGLYEQYF
TRBJ2-3	TRBV29-1	few	TRBD2	TGCAGCGTCCTTCCAGCGGGGGGCGCCACAGATACGCAGTATTTT	CSVLPAGGATDTQYF
TRBJ1-6	TRBV5-1	many	TRBD1	TGCGCCAGCAGCTTGGAGGGACAGGGCTTCTCACCCCTCCACTTT	CASSLEGQGFSPLHF
TRBJ1-2	TRBV7-2	few	.	TGTGCCAGCAGCGCCCGTGGGGGTTCCTATGGCTACACCTTC	CASSARGGSYGYTF
TRBJ1-2	TRBV2	.	.	TGTGCCAGCAGTGAGATCAGCAACTATGGCTACACCTTC	CASSEISNYGYTF
TRBJ2-3	TRBV11-3	once	.	TGTGCCAGCAGCAGGTTGAGCTCAGATACGCAGTATTTT	CASSRLSSDTQYF
TRBJ2-1	TRBV5-1	few	TRBD2	TGCGCCAGCAGCTTACTAGCGGGGGCAAGCTCCTACAATGAGCAGTTCTTC	CASSLLAGASSYNEQFF
TRBJ2-5	TRBV12-3/TRBV12-4	many	.	TGTGCCAGCTCCTCCCGGGGAATAGAGACCCAGTACTTC	CASSSRGIETQYF